One sample yielded the 26 T cell receptor beta chains listed below, sequenced in a study of T cell responses to AZD1222 COVID-19 vaccine. Profiling relied on immunoSEQ multiplex PCR, and the TCRdb table lists in-frame clones only, not all of them. Of about 130,000 clones listed, 75% to 90% are singletons. Sample: peripheral blood, taken on day 0 of AZD1222 vaccination. The receptors originated from an adult in good health.

The chain combines TRBV11-2 with TRBJ2-7, with D unresolved. The CDR3 loop spans 14 amino acids. Germline CDR1 and CDR2: SGHAT and FQNNGV. Trimming shortened V by 5 bases and J by 4 bases, and 15 bases separated the two germline ends. In DNA, the CDR3 is TGTGCCAGCAGCCTTCGTAGGGAAAAGTACGAGCAGTACTTC. The encoded protein is CASSLRREKYEQYF.

For the CDR3, the DNA is TGTGCCAGCAGACAGGGGTTTGGCTACACCTTC. Translated: CASRQGFGYTF. The genes are TRBV6-5 and TRBJ1-2, with 7 bases identical to TRBD1. After removal of 6 bases from V and 7 bases from J, the junction contained 2 bases not matched to a gene. The CDR3 has 11 amino acids. The germline gives CDR1 MNHEY, CDR2 SVGAGI.

This clone occurred once. The V call is TRBV3-1 (or the pseudogene TRBV3-2), the J call TRBJ1-1, with a possible D match to TRBD1 (5 bases). CDR3 size: 13 residues. The V end lost 5 bases, the J end lost 2 bases, and 9 bases lay between the germline ends. Germline V lookup: CDR1 LGHDT, CDR2 YNNKEL (reference sequence). The CDR3 DNA reads TGTGCCAGCAGCACACAGGAAAACACTGAAGCTTTCTTT. Amino acids: CASSTQENTEAFF.

The rearrangement links TRBV5-1 to TRBJ2-3; the D gene is possibly TRBD1 (6 bases). Deletions cut 5 bases from V and 3 bases from J, with 16 bases between. This CDR3 contains 15 residues. Germline CDR1 is SGHRS and CDR2 is YFSETQ. CDR3 loop: CASRGRTDLTDTQYF. The CDR3 coding sequence is TGCGCCAGCAGGGGGCGGACAGACCTGACAGATACGCAGTATTTT.

Concerning this clone itself: The sample contains more than one DNA sequence encoding this CDR3. V is TRBV20-1 and J is TRBJ1-6, with D uncertain. The germline V and J ends were trimmed by 4 bases and 7 bases, with 5 bases remaining between them. The germline gives CDR1 DFQATT, CDR2 SNEGSKA (reference sequence). This CDR3 is built from 11 residues. The CDR3 region has the DNA TGCAGTGCTAATCCGAATTCACCCCTCCACTTT. It encodes CSANPNSPLHF.

The chain has TRBV7-6 and TRBJ2-7, with 7 bases fitting TRBD1. The germline V gene encodes CDR1 SGHVS and CDR2 FNYEAQ. The CDR3 length is 15 residues. The trim removed 5 bases at V and 0 bases at J, leaving 7 bases unmatched. The CDR3, as DNA: TGTGCCAGCAGCCCCGACAGGGCCCCCTCCTACGAGCAGTACTTC. It encodes CASSPDRAPSYEQYF.

CDR3 nucleotides: TGTGCCAGCAGGCCAACACCCCAGGCGAACACTGAAGCTTTCTTT. This sequence encodes CASRPTPQANTEAFF. V is TRBV7-9 and J is TRBJ1-1, with no clear D. The germline V and J ends were trimmed by 6 bases and 1 base, with 15 bases remaining between them. CDR1 SEHNR and CDR2 FQNEAQ come from the germline V gene (reference sequence). CDR3 length equals 15 residues.

The gene calls are TRBV7-2 and TRBJ1-4; 7 nucleotides line up with TRBD1. V trimming: 3 bases; J trimming: 8 bases; junction bases outside the gene matches: 6. The length of the CDR3 is 14 residues. Germline lookup yields CDR1 SGHTA and CDR2 FQGNSA. The CDR3 here is CASSLTGLGEKLFF. CDR3 nucleotide sequence: TGTGCCAGCAGCTTGACAGGGCTGGGGGAAAAACTGTTTTTT.

The chain recombines TRBV4-1 with TRBJ2-2; TRBD1 agrees at 8 bases. The length of the CDR3 is 15 residues. The V segment lost 4 bases and the J segment 7 bases; nucleotides outside the gene matches: 8. The V gene's germline CDR1 is MGHRA and CDR2 YSYEKL. For the CDR3, the DNA is TGCGCCAGCAGCCGGGAAGGACAGGGCGGCGGGGAGCTGTTTTTT. This codes for CASSREGQGGGELFF.

The rearrangement joins TRBV10-3 to TRBJ2-3; 7 bases are a match to TRBD1. This CDR3 is 14 amino acids long. V dropped 10 bases and J dropped 1; count of bases not matched to a gene: 8. Germline CDR1 ENHRY, CDR2 SYGVKD. The CDR3, as DNA: TGTGCCACACTAGTGACAGGGCGCACAGATACGCAGTATTTT. Translation: CATLVTGRTDTQYF.

This clone appeared once. The chain combines TRBV7-9 with TRBJ1-2, with TRBD1 matching over 7 bases. J gave up 8 bases and V 5 bases, and 17 bases lay outside the gene matches. The CDR3 consists of 16 residues. Germline CDR1 SEHNR, CDR2 FQNEAQ (reference sequence). CDR3 protein: CASSLRTGTEVFGYTF. The CDR3 nucleotides are TGTGCCAGCAGCCTTCGGACCGGGACAGAAGTATTCGGCTACACCTTC.

This rearrangement joins TRBV7-8 to TRBJ1-1; 7 positions match TRBD1. Germline V lookup: CDR1 SGHVS, CDR2 FQNEAQ. J gave up 3 bases and V 5 bases, and 6 bases lay outside the gene matches. This CDR3 has 14 residues. In DNA, the CDR3 is TGTGCCAGCAGCCGAAGGGACAGAGACACTGAAGCTTTCTTT. Protein sequence: CASSRRDRDTEAFF.

This chain links TRBV6-1 with TRBJ1-1; no clear D gene. The V gene's germline CDR1 is MNHNS and CDR2 SASEGT. V dropped 1 base and J dropped 4 bases, with 4 bases sitting between them. The CDR3 is made up of 12 amino acids. The CDR3, as DNA: TGTGCCAGCAGTGAAGGTTCCACTGAAGCTTTCTTT. It encodes CASSEGSTEAFF.

CDR3 bases: TGTGCCACAGGACATGAGAGAGAGCTGTTTTTT. It is translated as CATGHERELFF. The chain combines TRBV6-5 with TRBJ2-2; D possibly corresponds to TRBD1 (5 bases). Germline assignment: CDR1 MNHEY and CDR2 SVGAGI. The CDR3 is 11 residues long. The V gene lost 10 bases and the J gene lost 11 bases, with 14 bases spanning the gap.

The rearrangement links TRBV27 to TRBJ1-6, with 9 bases fitting TRBD1. Looked up from germline, CDR1 is MNHEY and CDR2 is SMNVEV (reference sequence). With 6 bases clipped from V and 9 bases from J, the junction kept 9 bases outside the gene matches. The CDR3 has 15 residues. CDR3 residues: CASSAGTGSASPLHF. The DNA of the CDR3 is TGTGCCAGCAGCGCCGGGACAGGGTCGGCTTCACCCCTCCACTTT.

The gene calls are TRBV6-5 and TRBJ2-7, with 10 nucleotides matching TRBD1. Germline V gene data show CDR1 as MNHEY and CDR2 as SVGAGI. This CDR3 has 13 residues. J gave up 6 bases and V 4 bases, and 3 bases lay outside the gene matches. CDR3 sequence reads: CASSSGTGVEQYF. DNA of the CDR3: TGTGCCAGCAGTTCCGGGACAGGGGTCGAGCAGTACTTC.

This chain connects TRBV6-1 to TRBJ2-5; 8 nucleotides match TRBD2. The CDR3 is made up of 17 amino acids. V was pared by 2 bases and J by 4 bases, with 12 bases of the junction left unmatched. Looked up from germline, CDR1 is MNHNS and CDR2 is SASEGT. The CDR3 region has the DNA TGTGCCAGCAGTGAACCTCCCGGGGGGGCGTGGCGAGAGACCCAGTACTTC. Translated: CASSEPPGGAWRETQYF.

The chain recombines TRBV5-1 with TRBJ1-4, with D uncertain. The CDR3 sequence is 15 residues long. Germline V gene data show CDR1 as SGHRS and CDR2 as YFSETQ. V gave up 4 bases and J gave up 6 bases, with 16 bases separating them. The CDR3 DNA reads as TGCGCCAGCAGCCCCTCTGCGTCCAGGCATGAAAAACTGTTTTTT. Protein: CASSPSASRHEKLFF.

The V and J genes are TRBV7-9 and TRBJ1-5; 7 bases fit TRBD1. Germline loops: CDR1 SEHNR, CDR2 FQNEAQ (reference sequence). J was trimmed by 7 bases and V by 4 bases; bases with no gene match: 10. The CDR3 totals 15 residues. This chain's CDR3 is CASSSYTQGEQPQHF. The CDR3 region has the DNA TGTGCCAGCAGCTCCTATACTCAGGGGGAACAGCCCCAGCATTTT. The whole variable domain, filled in from reference TRBV7-9 and TRBJ1-5, reads DTGVSQNPRHKITKRGQNVTFRCDPISEHNRLYWYRQTLGQGPEFLTYFQNEAQLEKSRLLSDRFSAERPKGSFSTLEIQRTEQGDSAMYLCASSSYTQGEQPQHFGDGTRLSIL.

The chain uses TRBV7-9 and TRBJ1-2; D ambiguous. V was trimmed by 3 bases and J by 3 bases, leaving 11 bases between them. The CDR3 totals 14 residues. Per the germline V gene, CDR1 is SEHNR and CDR2 is FQNEAQ (reference sequence). CDR3 sequence (DNA): TGTGCCAGCAGCTTCGCCATCTTATACTATGGCTACACCTTC. This encodes CASSFAILYYGYTF.

The J gene is TRBJ1-5, the V gene TRBV2; the D gene is possibly TRBD1 (6 bases). In germline, CDR1 is SNHLY, CDR2 FYNNEI. V gave up 6 bases and J gave up 0 bases, with 12 bases separating them. This CDR3 contains 15 residues. For the CDR3, the DNA is TGTGCCAGCAGAGGACAGACCAATAGCAATCAGCCCCAGCATTTT. It specifies CASRGQTNSNQPQHF.

The chain links TRBV19 to TRBJ1-5; D is ambiguous. The CDR3 contains 13 residues. The V gene lost 7 bases and the J gene lost 5 bases, with 12 bases spanning the gap. Per germline, CDR1 LNHDA and CDR2 SQIVND (reference sequence). The DNA of the CDR3 is TGTGCCAGTACCTCCCCGAACTATCAGCCCCAGCATTTT. The encoded protein is CASTSPNYQPQHF.

V gene TRBV5-4 combines with J gene TRBJ1-2, with D possibly matching TRBD1 (5 bases). In germline, CDR1 is SGHNT, CDR2 YYREEE (reference sequence). CDR3 length: 13 residues. V was trimmed by 4 bases and J by 5 bases, leaving 12 bases between them. CDR3: CASSPGTGYGYTF. CDR3 bases: TGTGCCAGCAGCCCCGGGACTGGTTATGGCTACACCTTC.

For the CDR3, the DNA is TGTGCCAGCAGTGAAAGTGCAGGGGGGACCTACAATGAGCAGTTCTTC. Residues: CASSESAGGTYNEQFF. The chain combines TRBV6-4 with TRBJ2-1; the D gene is possibly TRBD1 (7 bases). There are 16 residues in the CDR3. Germline assignment: CDR1 MRHNA and CDR2 SNTAGT. Trimming removed 3 bases from V and 2 bases from J, with 14 bases in between.

The V call is TRBV6-6, the J call TRBJ1-1; TRBD1 agrees at 8 bases. Germline V lookup: CDR1 MNHNY, CDR2 SVGAGI (reference sequence). Germline trimming cut 5 bases from V and 0 bases from J; bases unmatched to any gene: 11. This CDR3 has 17 amino acids. This CDR3 reads CASSPIRGTGLNTEAFF. The CDR3 nucleotides are TGTGCCAGCAGTCCTATTCGGGGGACAGGTTTGAACACTGAAGCTTTCTTT.

The genes are TRBV7-6 and TRBJ2-2; TRBD1 is a possible D gene (5 bases). CDR1 and CDR2 (germline): SGHVS, FNYEAQ. Trimming took off 5 bases at V and 1 base at J, with 11 bases between the two ends. This CDR3 has 15 amino acids. The CDR3 nucleotides are TGTGCCAGCAGCATGACAGATCTGAACACCGGGGAGCTGTTTTTT. Amino acid sequence: CASSMTDLNTGELFF.